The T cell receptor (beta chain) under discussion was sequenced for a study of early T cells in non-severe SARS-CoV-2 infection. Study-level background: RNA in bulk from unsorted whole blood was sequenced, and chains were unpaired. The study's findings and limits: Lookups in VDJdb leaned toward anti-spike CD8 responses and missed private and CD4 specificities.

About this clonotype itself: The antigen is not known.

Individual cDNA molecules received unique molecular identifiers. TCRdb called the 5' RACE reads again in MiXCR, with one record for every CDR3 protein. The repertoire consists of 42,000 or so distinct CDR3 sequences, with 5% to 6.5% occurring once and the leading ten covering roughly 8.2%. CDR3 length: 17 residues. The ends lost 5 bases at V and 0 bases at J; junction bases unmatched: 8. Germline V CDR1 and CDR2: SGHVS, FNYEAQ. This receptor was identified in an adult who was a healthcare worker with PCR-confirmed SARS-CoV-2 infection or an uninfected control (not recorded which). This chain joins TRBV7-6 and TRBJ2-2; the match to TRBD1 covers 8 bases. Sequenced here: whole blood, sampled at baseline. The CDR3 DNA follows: TGTGCCAGCAGCCAACAGCCAGGGGGCCCGAACACCGGGGAGCTGTTTTTT. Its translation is CASSQQPGGPNTGELFF.